This T cell receptor (beta chain) was captured by sequencing in a study of blood T cell repertoires in COVID-19. Study overall: Spain, Italy and the United States supplied samples that represented acute and convalescent COVID-19. T cells, B-cell-depleted T cells, or PBMCs provided the cDNA or gDNA that served as material.

Authors' processing steps: Amplifying reference gene primers gave estimates of nucleated cell counts. Sequencing used immunoSEQ multiplex PCR; TCRdb keeps in-frame clones, though not all of them. V and J calls and clone size are copied from that table; D and trimming were computed from the DNA. In the table there are tens of thousands of clones, approximately 80% of which are singletons. This clonotype originated in a man older than 75 with acute or convalescent COVID-19. The sequenced sample consisted of peripheral blood.

The CDR3 sequence is CASSPQGGGSPLHF. The CDR3, as DNA: TGTGCCAGCAGCCCCCAGGGCGGAGGGTCACCCCTCCACTTT. V is TRBV7-3 and J is TRBJ1-6; D perhaps matches TRBD1 (5 bases). The V and J ends lost 5 bases and 10 bases respectively, with 15 bases between them. The CDR3 runs 14 residues. CDR1 and CDR2 from the germline V gene are SGHTA and FQGTGA.